The rows below give T cell receptor beta chains drawn from one sample of a study of Ad26.COV2.S vaccination and SARS-CoV-2 variants. The repertoire was sequenced with immunoSEQ multiplex PCR; TCRdb's copy has only in-frame clones and lacks some. Seen here are about 320,000 clones, roughly 86% observed once, and the top ten hold 1.5% to 2%. Specimen: peripheral blood, collected in a trial of Ad26.COV2.S vaccine versus placebo. These receptors were taken from a person between 18 and 60 years old who received the Ad26.COV2.S COVID-19 vaccine or a placebo. Each CDR3 is given with its conserved first and last residue. The order of the fields is CDR3 protein, CDR3 DNA, D gene, J gene, V gene, clone size. D genes are given only for firm matches. A row's size may be missing; if present it is once, few, many or a size class.

CASSVMRGGGTGELFF | TGTGCCAGCAGCGTGATGCGAGGGGGGGGCACCGGGGAGCTGTTTTTT | - | TRBJ2-2 | TRBV5-6 | -
CASSLVAGISYNSPLHF | TGCGCCAGCAGCTTGGTAGCAGGGATTTCTTATAATTCACCCCTCCACTTT | - | TRBJ1-6 | TRBV5-1 | -
CAWSQQGARDQPQHF | TGTGCCTGGAGTCAACAGGGGGCGCGGGATCAGCCCCAGCATTTT | TRBD1 | TRBJ1-5 | TRBV30 | -
CASSLGGQGSSYGYTF | TGTGCCAGCAGCTTAGGGGGACAGGGCTCATCCTATGGCTACACCTTC | TRBD1 | TRBJ1-2 | TRBV7-8 | -
CARRGFSNEKLFF | TGTGCCAGAAGAGGGTTTTCCAATGAAAAACTGTTTTTT | - | TRBJ1-4 | TRBV5-3 | -
CAISEFGDSRFGGGYTF | TGTGCCATCAGTGAGTTCGGGGACAGTCGATTTGGGGGTGGCTACACCTTC | TRBD1 | TRBJ1-2 | TRBV10-3 | -
CASSIMIGAGQYF | TGTGCCAGTAGTATAATGATAGGGGCCGGGCAGTACTTC | - | TRBJ2-7 | TRBV19 | -
CSVWLAGLWYEQYF | TGCAGCGTCTGGCTAGCGGGGTTGTGGTACGAGCAGTACTTC | TRBD2 | TRBJ2-7 | TRBV29-1 | -
CASSPMGGGGETQYF | TGTGCCAGCAGCCCCATGGGGGGGGGCGGGGAGACCCAGTACTTC | - | TRBJ2-5 | TRBV7-2 | -
CAISLDSYGYTF | TGTGCCATCAGCCTAGACAGCTATGGCTACACCTTC | - | TRBJ1-2 | TRBV10-3 | -
CASSDWMGKKNTEAFF | TGTGCCAGCAGTGATTGGATGGGCAAAAAGAACACTGAAGCTTTCTTT | - | TRBJ1-1 | TRBV6-1 | -
CASNEGGAYEQYF | TGTGCCAGCAACGAGGGAGGAGCCTACGAGCAGTACTTC | - | TRBJ2-7 | TRBV7-2 | once
CASSSRITGYTF | TGTGCCAGCAGCTCGAGGATTACGGGCTACACCTTC | - | TRBJ1-2 | TRBV6-2/TRBV6-3 | -
CASSLRPIGNTEAFF | TGTGCCAGCTCACTCCGCCCAATAGGGAACACTGAAGCTTTCTTT | - | TRBJ1-1 | TRBV18 | -
CASKVQGNNEQFF | TGTGCCAGTAAGGTGCAGGGAAACAATGAGCAGTTCTTC | - | TRBJ2-1 | TRBV11-2 | -
CASSQGPHTDTQYF | TGTGCCAGCAGCCAAGGTCCCCACACAGATACGCAGTATTTT | - | TRBJ2-3 | TRBV4-2 | -
CATSDTSDPRGYTF | TGTGCCACCAGTGATACCTCCGACCCCCGGGGCTACACCTTC | - | TRBJ1-2 | TRBV24-1 | -
CASSFGTQVHTGELFF | TGTGCCAGCAGCTTTGGGACCCAGGTCCACACCGGGGAGCTGTTTTTT | - | TRBJ2-2 | TRBV11-2 | -
CASSIDGTGMVFF | TGTGCCAGTAGTATAGACGGGACAGGGATGGTTTTCTTT | TRBD1 | TRBJ1-1 | TRBV19 | -
CSAAGGVQYF | TGCAGTGCAGCCGGGGGGGTCCAGTACTTC | TRBD2 | TRBJ2-5 | TRBV20-1 | -
CATSDSRTGINQPQHF | TGTGCCACCAGTGATTCCAGGACAGGGATAAATCAGCCCCAGCATTTT | TRBD1 | TRBJ1-5 | TRBV24-1 | -
CATTRGQAWGDEKLFF | TGTGCCACCACCCGGGGACAGGCCTGGGGGGATGAAAAACTGTTTTTT | TRBD1 | TRBJ1-4 | TRBV24-1 | -
CAIREGQPNTEAFF | TGTGCCATCAGGGAAGGGCAGCCCAACACTGAAGCTTTCTTT | - | TRBJ1-1 | TRBV10-3 | -
CATQTETTGELFF | TGTGCCACGCAGACAGAAACCACCGGGGAGCTGTTTTTT | - | TRBJ2-2 | TRBV24-1 | -
CASSQDPKKLFF | TGTGCCAGCAGCCAAGATCCGAAAAAACTGTTTTTT | - | TRBJ1-4 | TRBV3-1/TRBV3-2 | -
CASSTTPRDGYTF | TGTGCCAGCAGTACAACACCCCGGGATGGCTACACCTTC | - | TRBJ1-2 | TRBV6-5 | once
CASSPDSSQGGYTF | TGTGCCAGCTCACCGGACAGTTCGCAGGGCGGCTACACCTTC | - | TRBJ1-2 | TRBV18 | -
CASSLISVQEKLFF | TGTGCCAGCAGCTTGATTTCGGTTCAGGAAAAACTGTTTTTT | - | TRBJ1-4 | TRBV5-6 | -
CASSARDRVSGANVLTF | TGTGCCAGCAGCGCGAGGGACCGAGTCTCTGGGGCCAACGTCCTGACTTTC | - | TRBJ2-6 | TRBV9 | once
CASSLSRGAGTDTQYF | TGTGCCAGCAGCTTAAGCAGGGGCGCCGGCACAGATACGCAGTATTTT | - | TRBJ2-3 | TRBV7-3 | once
CASSQGTGPSPYEQYF | TGCGCCAGCAGCCAAGGAACCGGGCCCAGCCCCTACGAGCAGTACTTC | - | TRBJ2-7 | TRBV4-3 | -
CASHFRQNYGYTF | TGTGCCAGCCACTTCAGACAGAACTATGGCTACACCTTC | - | TRBJ1-2 | TRBV6-6 | -
CASSLITSSEDTQYF | TGTGCCAGCAGCTTAATTACTAGTAGTGAGGACACGCAGTATTTT | - | TRBJ2-3 | TRBV7-6 | -
CASSSRGLNTEAFF | TGTGCCAGCAGTTCGAGGGGGCTGAACACTGAAGCTTTCTTT | TRBD1 | TRBJ1-1 | TRBV6-5 | -
CASSFTIEKLFF | TGTGCCAGCAGTTTTACCATCGAAAAACTGTTTTTT | - | TRBJ1-4 | TRBV12-3/TRBV12-4 | -
CASSYAQESYEQYF | TGTGCCAGCAGTTACGCGCAGGAGAGCTACGAGCAGTACTTC | - | TRBJ2-7 | TRBV6-5 | -
CASSLVGREEEKLFF | TGTGCCAGCAGCTTAGTTGGCAGGGAAGAAGAAAAACTGTTTTTT | - | TRBJ1-4 | TRBV7-8 | -
CASSVGSSGQETQYF | TGTGCCAGCAGCGTAGGGTCTAGCGGCCAAGAGACCCAGTACTTC | TRBD2 | TRBJ2-5 | TRBV9 | -
CASSMALPTGANVLTF | TGTGCCAGTAGTATGGCGCTCCCCACTGGGGCCAACGTCCTGACTTTC | - | TRBJ2-6 | TRBV19 | once
CAGGRGTEAFF | TGTGCCGGAGGTAGGGGTACTGAAGCTTTCTTT | - | TRBJ1-1 | TRBV19 | -
CASSLGSANSPLHF | TGTGCCAGCAGCTTAGGGTCGGCTAATTCACCCCTCCACTTT | - | TRBJ1-6 | TRBV7-9 | -
CASSYWGNQPQHF | TGTGCCAGCAGTTACTGGGGGAATCAGCCCCAGCATTTT | - | TRBJ1-5 | TRBV6-2/TRBV6-3 | few
CASSPMGGDSYNEQFF | TGTGCCAGCAGCCCGATGGGCGGGGATTCCTACAATGAGCAGTTCTTC | - | TRBJ2-1 | TRBV2 | -
CASSNDRNTEAFF | TGTGCCAGCAGCAACGACAGGAACACTGAAGCTTTCTTT | - | TRBJ1-1 | TRBV7-6 | -
CASSFLKGSSIYF | TGTGCCAGCAGCTTCCTTAAGGGTAGTTCCATATATTTT | - | TRBJ1-3 | TRBV7-9 | -